These T cell receptor beta chains were read from a single sample in a study of CD8 T cells in ankylosing spondylitis. TCRdb re-derived calls from the 5' RACE reads in MiXCR, one entry per CDR3 protein. Of hundreds of thousands of distinct CDR3 sequences listed, about 24% are singletons. The sequencing sample was made of blood, either unsorted or a sorted T cell fraction (not recorded which). The receptors originated from a male donor with ankylosing spondylitis. CDR3s include the opening cysteine and the closing phenylalanine or tryptophan. Fields, in order: J gene, clone size, V gene, CDR3 length, D gene, CDR3 DNA, CDR3 protein. D genes are given only for firm matches. Expanded clones get a size class; other rows say once, few or many, or leave the size out.

j_call: TRBJ2-2
clone_size: .
v_call: TRBV5-1
cdr3_length: 16
d_call: TRBD1
cdr3_nt: TGCGCCAGCAGCTTGGTTGGACAGGGGGCCCCCGGGGAGCTGTTTTTT
cdr3_aa: CASSLVGQGAPGELFF

j_call: TRBJ2-1
clone_size: few
v_call: TRBV20-1
cdr3_length: 10
d_call: .
cdr3_nt: TGCAGTGCCCATAACAATGAGCAGTTCTTC
cdr3_aa: CSAHNNEQFF

j_call: TRBJ1-1
clone_size: many
v_call: TRBV7-9
cdr3_length: 13
d_call: .
cdr3_nt: TGCGCCAGCAGCTTCGACGGGAACACTGAAGCTTTCTTT
cdr3_aa: CASSFDGNTEAFF

j_call: TRBJ2-3
clone_size: .
v_call: TRBV5-1
cdr3_length: 14
d_call: TRBD2
cdr3_nt: TGCGCCAGCAACGGACTAGCGGGCACAGATACGCAGTATTTT
cdr3_aa: CASNGLAGTDTQYF

j_call: TRBJ1-3
clone_size: .
v_call: TRBV11-2
cdr3_length: 19
d_call: .
cdr3_nt: TGTGCCAGCAGCTTAGATAAGCCAGGGAAGATGGTATCTGGAAACACCATATATTTT
cdr3_aa: CASSLDKPGKMVSGNTIYF

j_call: TRBJ1-5
clone_size: .
v_call: TRBV6-2/TRBV6-3
cdr3_length: 17
d_call: .
cdr3_nt: TGTGCCAGCAGTTACTCGATGGGGACGGCTAGGCGGGAGCCCCAGCATTTT
cdr3_aa: CASSYSMGTARREPQHF

j_call: TRBJ2-7
clone_size: .
v_call: TRBV2
cdr3_length: 11
d_call: .
cdr3_nt: TGTGCCAGCACGCAGGCCTACGAGCAGTACTTC
cdr3_aa: CASTQAYEQYF

j_call: TRBJ1-3
clone_size: many
v_call: TRBV5-1
cdr3_length: 13
d_call: .
cdr3_nt: TGCGCCAGCAGCTTAACGCGAGGGGACACCATATATTTT
cdr3_aa: CASSLTRGDTIYF

j_call: TRBJ2-5
clone_size: .
v_call: TRBV18
cdr3_length: 15
d_call: TRBD1
cdr3_nt: TGTGCCAGCTCGCCAAACGTTGGACAGGGGGAGACCCAGTACTTC
cdr3_aa: CASSPNVGQGETQYF

j_call: TRBJ1-2
clone_size: .
v_call: TRBV5-5
cdr3_length: 13
d_call: TRBD1
cdr3_nt: TGTGCCAGCAGCGGACAGGGGGAAGGTGGCTACACCTTC
cdr3_aa: CASSGQGEGGYTF

j_call: TRBJ2-1
clone_size: .
v_call: TRBV5-1
cdr3_length: 15
d_call: .
cdr3_nt: TGCGCCAGCAGCTTGACGGACAGCTCCTACAATGAGCAGTTCTTC
cdr3_aa: CASSLTDSSYNEQFF

j_call: TRBJ2-3
clone_size: .
v_call: TRBV28
cdr3_length: 15
d_call: .
cdr3_nt: TGTGCCAGCAGCGATCTAGCGTTTAGCACAGATACGCAGTATTTT
cdr3_aa: CASSDLAFSTDTQYF

j_call: TRBJ1-1
clone_size: few
v_call: TRBV5-1
cdr3_length: 14
d_call: .
cdr3_nt: TGCGCCAGCAGCTTGGCCGGGGAGAGAACTGAAGCTTTCTTT
cdr3_aa: CASSLAGERTEAFF

j_call: TRBJ2-7
clone_size: few
v_call: TRBV29-1
cdr3_length: 14
d_call: TRBD2
cdr3_nt: TGCAGCGTTGAAGATTATACTAGCGCCAGGGAGCAGTACTTC
cdr3_aa: CSVEDYTSAREQYF

j_call: TRBJ2-1
clone_size: few
v_call: TRBV20-1
cdr3_length: 13
d_call: .
cdr3_nt: TGCAGTGCTAGAGACGGTTCTGACAATGAGCAGTTCTTC
cdr3_aa: CSARDGSDNEQFF

j_call: TRBJ2-1
clone_size: .
v_call: TRBV5-1
cdr3_length: 15
d_call: .
cdr3_nt: TGCGCCAGCAGTGGACAGCCATCCGGGTTTAATGAGCAGTTCTTC
cdr3_aa: CASSGQPSGFNEQFF

j_call: TRBJ2-2
clone_size: .
v_call: TRBV20-1
cdr3_length: 14
d_call: TRBD2
cdr3_nt: TGCAGTGCCCCGAGCGGGGATTTCGCCGGGGAGCTGTTTTTT
cdr3_aa: CSAPSGDFAGELFF

j_call: TRBJ2-1
clone_size: few
v_call: TRBV20-1
cdr3_length: 14
d_call: TRBD2
cdr3_nt: TGCAGTGGATGGCGGGAGGGCTCCTACAATGAGCAGTTCTTC
cdr3_aa: CSGWREGSYNEQFF

j_call: TRBJ2-5
clone_size: once
v_call: TRBV15
cdr3_length: 14
d_call: TRBD1
cdr3_nt: TGTGCCACCAGCGGGGGCGTAGGGACAGAGGTCAGGTACTTC
cdr3_aa: CATSGGVGTEVRYF

j_call: TRBJ1-2
clone_size: .
v_call: TRBV5-1
cdr3_length: 14
d_call: TRBD1
cdr3_nt: TGCGCCAGCAGCCAGGACAGGAGATCGTATGGCTACACCTTC
cdr3_aa: CASSQDRRSYGYTF

j_call: TRBJ2-1
clone_size: .
v_call: TRBV11-3
cdr3_length: 17
d_call: TRBD2
cdr3_nt: TGTGCCAGCAGCTTCGGACACGGACTAGCGGGGGGGAATGAGCAGTTCTTC
cdr3_aa: CASSFGHGLAGGNEQFF

j_call: TRBJ1-2
clone_size: few
v_call: TRBV15
cdr3_length: 15
d_call: .
cdr3_nt: TGTGCCACCAGCAGAGATTACATGGAGAACTATGGCTACACCTTC
cdr3_aa: CATSRDYMENYGYTF

j_call: TRBJ1-2
clone_size: .
v_call: TRBV6-1
cdr3_length: 15
d_call: .
cdr3_nt: TGTGCCAGCAGTGAAATCTTTTGGGGTGCTTATGGCTACACCTTC
cdr3_aa: CASSEIFWGAYGYTF

j_call: TRBJ2-4
clone_size: few
v_call: TRBV5-1
cdr3_length: 14
d_call: .
cdr3_nt: TGCGCCAGCAGCTTGGGCCAAGACAAAAACATTCAGTACTTC
cdr3_aa: CASSLGQDKNIQYF

j_call: TRBJ2-7
clone_size: .
v_call: TRBV5-5
cdr3_length: 14
d_call: .
cdr3_nt: TGTGCCAGCAGCACCGGACGCGGCTCAGACGAGCAGTACTTC
cdr3_aa: CASSTGRGSDEQYF

j_call: TRBJ1-1
clone_size: .
v_call: TRBV29-1
cdr3_length: 12
d_call: TRBD1
cdr3_nt: TGCAGCGGGGACGACAGGGGTGGTGAAGCTTTCTTT
cdr3_aa: CSGDDRGGEAFF

j_call: TRBJ1-1
clone_size: .
v_call: TRBV30
cdr3_length: 12
d_call: .
cdr3_nt: TGTGCCTGGAGCTACAGATCCTATGAAGCTTTCTTT
cdr3_aa: CAWSYRSYEAFF

j_call: TRBJ2-3
clone_size: .
v_call: TRBV20-1
cdr3_length: 12
d_call: .
cdr3_nt: TGCAGTGCTATCTACGGGAGAGATACGCAGTATTTT
cdr3_aa: CSAIYGRDTQYF

j_call: TRBJ1-3
clone_size: .
v_call: TRBV11-2
cdr3_length: 18
d_call: .
cdr3_nt: TGTGCCAGCAGCTTATATCCCGGCAGAGGACGCTCTGGAAACACCATATATTTT
cdr3_aa: CASSLYPGRGRSGNTIYF

j_call: TRBJ1-2
clone_size: few
v_call: TRBV29-1
cdr3_length: 13
d_call: .
cdr3_nt: TGCAGCGTTGAGTGGCAGGGCGGCTATGGCTACACCTTC
cdr3_aa: CSVEWQGGYGYTF

j_call: TRBJ1-3
clone_size: few
v_call: TRBV12-3/TRBV12-4
cdr3_length: 14
d_call: .
cdr3_nt: TGTGCCAGCAGTCTCATGCGACGGACGGACACCATATATTTT
cdr3_aa: CASSLMRRTDTIYF

j_call: TRBJ2-1
clone_size: .
v_call: TRBV4-2
cdr3_length: 16
d_call: TRBD2
cdr3_nt: TGTGCCAGCAGCCGGACCGGACTAGCGGCGGGCAATGAGCAGTTCTTC
cdr3_aa: CASSRTGLAAGNEQFF

j_call: TRBJ2-1
clone_size: .
v_call: TRBV3-1
cdr3_length: 17
d_call: TRBD2
cdr3_nt: TGTGCCACCAGCCAAGCCACGAGCGGGAGGGCCTACGGTGAGCAGTTCTTC
cdr3_aa: CATSQATSGRAYGEQFF

j_call: TRBJ2-3
clone_size: few
v_call: TRBV29-1
cdr3_length: 14
d_call: .
cdr3_nt: TGCAGCGCCACCGGGACACCCGATACAGATACGCAGTATTTT
cdr3_aa: CSATGTPDTDTQYF

j_call: TRBJ2-7
clone_size: .
v_call: TRBV29-1
cdr3_length: 14
d_call: TRBD2
cdr3_nt: TGCAGCGTCGAGACTAGCGGGGGCTCCTACGAGCAGTACTTC
cdr3_aa: CSVETSGGSYEQYF

j_call: TRBJ1-5
clone_size: few
v_call: TRBV7-2
cdr3_length: 15
d_call: .
cdr3_nt: TGTGCCAGCAGCCCAAGACTGACGGGGAATCAGCCCCAGCATTTT
cdr3_aa: CASSPRLTGNQPQHF

j_call: TRBJ1-1
clone_size: .
v_call: TRBV20-1
cdr3_length: 14
d_call: TRBD1
cdr3_nt: TGCAGTGCTAGCCTCAGGACAGGGGGTTCTGAAGCTTTCTTT
cdr3_aa: CSASLRTGGSEAFF

j_call: TRBJ1-5
clone_size: .
v_call: TRBV30
cdr3_length: 15
d_call: .
cdr3_nt: TGTGCCTGGAGTCGGGGGGAACAGCCTAATCAGCCCCAGCATTTT
cdr3_aa: CAWSRGEQPNQPQHF

j_call: TRBJ1-5
clone_size: .
v_call: TRBV12-3/TRBV12-4
cdr3_length: 13
d_call: .
cdr3_nt: TGTGCCAGCAGTTCGGGGGCATTACAGCCCCAGCATTTT
cdr3_aa: CASSSGALQPQHF

j_call: TRBJ2-1
clone_size: .
v_call: TRBV7-2
cdr3_length: 15
d_call: TRBD1
cdr3_nt: TGTGCCAGCAGCCTCTTGGGGGACAGCTACAATGAGCAGTTCTTC
cdr3_aa: CASSLLGDSYNEQFF

j_call: TRBJ2-5
clone_size: few
v_call: TRBV20-1
cdr3_length: 11
d_call: .
cdr3_nt: TGCAGTGGGATGTACCAAGAGACCCAGTACTTC
cdr3_aa: CSGMYQETQYF

j_call: TRBJ2-1
clone_size: .
v_call: TRBV10-1
cdr3_length: 16
d_call: TRBD1
cdr3_nt: TGCGCCAGCAGCCCCGGGACAGGGAAGGCCCCCGAAGAGCAGTTCTTC
cdr3_aa: CASSPGTGKAPEEQFF

j_call: TRBJ2-3
clone_size: .
v_call: TRBV29-1
cdr3_length: 15
d_call: .
cdr3_nt: TGCAGCGTTGCTTGGACGGGGACTAGCACAGATACGCAGTATTTT
cdr3_aa: CSVAWTGTSTDTQYF

j_call: TRBJ2-5
clone_size: .
v_call: TRBV11-2
cdr3_length: 15
d_call: .
cdr3_nt: TGTGCCAGCAGCTTAGTTCGGGGTCGGGAAGAGACCCAGTACTTC
cdr3_aa: CASSLVRGREETQYF

j_call: TRBJ1-4
clone_size: few
v_call: TRBV29-1
cdr3_length: 13
d_call: .
cdr3_nt: TGCAGCGTCGCGGGCTCCTATAATGAAAAACTGTTTTTT
cdr3_aa: CSVAGSYNEKLFF

j_call: TRBJ1-2
clone_size: .
v_call: TRBV19
cdr3_length: 15
d_call: .
cdr3_nt: TGTGCCAGTACCATCCGGGGGGGATACAACTATGGCTACACCTTC
cdr3_aa: CASTIRGGYNYGYTF

j_call: TRBJ1-1
clone_size: few
v_call: TRBV20-1
cdr3_length: 13
d_call: TRBD1
cdr3_nt: TGCAGTGCTAGAGATGGGAGGGGGCCTTCGGCTTTCTTT
cdr3_aa: CSARDGRGPSAFF

j_call: TRBJ2-2
clone_size: .
v_call: TRBV27
cdr3_length: 16
d_call: .
cdr3_nt: TGTGCCAGCAGTTTATCAGTGGGATGGAACACCGGGGAGCTGTTTTTT
cdr3_aa: CASSLSVGWNTGELFF

j_call: TRBJ1-4
clone_size: once
v_call: TRBV7-9
cdr3_length: 15
d_call: .
cdr3_nt: TGTGCCAGCAGCTTAACGAGTGGGGTAGGGGAAAAACTGTTTTTT
cdr3_aa: CASSLTSGVGEKLFF

j_call: TRBJ2-2
clone_size: few
v_call: TRBV4-2
cdr3_length: 14
d_call: .
cdr3_nt: TGTGCCAGCAGCTCCCGGGACACCACCGGGGAGCTGTTTTTT
cdr3_aa: CASSSRDTTGELFF

j_call: TRBJ2-1
clone_size: few
v_call: TRBV9
cdr3_length: 14
d_call: .
cdr3_nt: TGTGCCAGCAGCCCTCCCCGAGGGGACAATGAGCAGTTCTTC
cdr3_aa: CASSPPRGDNEQFF

j_call: TRBJ1-5
clone_size: .
v_call: TRBV16
cdr3_length: 14
d_call: .
cdr3_nt: TGTGCCAGCAGCCAATCCCCAGGGAATCAGCCCCAGCATTTT
cdr3_aa: CASSQSPGNQPQHF

j_call: TRBJ1-5
clone_size: few
v_call: TRBV29-1
cdr3_length: 13
d_call: .
cdr3_nt: TGCAGCGTTGCTCCGCAGGCCAATCAGCCCCAGCATTTT
cdr3_aa: CSVAPQANQPQHF

j_call: TRBJ2-2
clone_size: .
v_call: TRBV4-1
cdr3_length: 15
d_call: .
cdr3_nt: TGCGCCAGCAGCCAAGGGACAGCGAACACCGGGGAGCTGTTTTTT
cdr3_aa: CASSQGTANTGELFF

j_call: TRBJ2-7
clone_size: few
v_call: TRBV5-1
cdr3_length: 16
d_call: TRBD1
cdr3_nt: TGCGCCAGCAGCTTACCGGGACAGGGCAACTCCTACGAGCAGTACTTC
cdr3_aa: CASSLPGQGNSYEQYF

j_call: TRBJ2-1
clone_size: .
v_call: TRBV20-1
cdr3_length: 15
d_call: TRBD2
cdr3_nt: TGCAGTGCTAACCCTGGGGGACTAGCGATCTATGAGCAGTTCTTC
cdr3_aa: CSANPGGLAIYEQFF

j_call: TRBJ1-1
clone_size: .
v_call: TRBV2
cdr3_length: 15
d_call: .
cdr3_nt: TGTGCCAGCAGTTGGGACGAGGGATCAGTCACTGAAGCTTTCTTT
cdr3_aa: CASSWDEGSVTEAFF

j_call: TRBJ1-6
clone_size: .
v_call: TRBV11-3
cdr3_length: 15
d_call: TRBD1
cdr3_nt: TGTGCCAGCAGCTCAGGGGGCTCCTATAATTCACCCCTCCACTTT
cdr3_aa: CASSSGGSYNSPLHF